A single sample is the source of the 5 T cell receptor beta chains below, sequenced in a study of regulatory T cells in long-lasting Graves disease. The time point: newly diagnosed GD, antithyroid drugs for less than 3 months. Preparation of the TCR library used RNA extracted from PBMCs. Assembly of TCR beta libraries relied on iRepertoire HTBI primers together with Arm-PCR of CDR3 regions. One entry per CDR3 protein, called by TCRdb with MiXCR from the multiplex PCR reads. This table has about 440,000 distinct CDR3 sequences, roughly 17% appearing once. The same data also went into a second study, on T cells in Graves' hyperthyroidism and ophthalmopathy.

The material was peripheral blood mononuclear cells (PBMCs), obtained at new diagnosis, from a patient treated with antithyroid drugs. Source of these receptors: a woman aged 18-29 years with Graves disease.

The chain employs TRBV6-2 or TRBV6-3 and TRBJ2-1, with D unresolved. Per the germline V gene, CDR1 is MNHEY and CDR2 is SVGEGT. V was pared by 0 bases and J by 9 bases, with 6 bases between. The CDR3 has 12 residues. The CDR3 nucleotides are TGTGCCAGCAGTTACTCGACGGGTGAGCAGTTCTTC. Protein product: CASSYSTGEQFF.

The chain couples TRBV6-5 to TRBJ1-3; D not certain. Germline assignment: CDR1 MNHEY and CDR2 SVGAGI. The CDR3 consists of 15 residues. V was pared by 0 bases and J by 3 bases, with 9 bases between. The CDR3 is CASSYSITVGNTIYF. The CDR3 DNA is TGTGCCAGCAGTTACTCGATAACAGTTGGAAACACCATATATTTT.

Notes on this clonotype: This may stem from a read error, because a much larger clone lies one nucleotide away. J is TRBJ2-5 and V is TRBV5-8; the D is unclear. Germline CDR1 reads SGHTS; CDR2 reads YDEGEE. The CDR3 spans 15 residues. Trimming cost V 2 bases and J 4 bases, with 15 bases left between them. The CDR3 region has the DNA TGTGCCAGCAGCTTAGGTTTGGGCGTTCGAGAGACCCAGTACTTC. Protein: CASSLGLGVRETQYF.

This clonotype showed up just a few times. V is TRBV13 and J is TRBJ2-1, with TRBD2 as a possible D gene (5 bases). V shed 2 bases and J shed 0 bases, with 29 bases lying between them. The germline gives CDR1 PRHDT, CDR2 FYEKMQ (reference sequence). There are 22 residues in the CDR3. CDR3 nucleotides: TGTGCCAGCAGCTTATTTCCCGGTTGGAAGGGAGAGACCGGCAGCTCCTACAATGAGCAGTTCTTC. It yields the protein CASSLFPGWKGETGSSYNEQFF.

Many counts were recorded for this clonotype. The J gene is TRBJ2-3, the V gene TRBV20-1; 10 bases agree with TRBD1. The CDR3 has 15 amino acids. CDR1 and CDR2 from the germline V gene are DFQATT and SNEGSKA (reference sequence). After removal of 6 bases from V and 1 base from J, the junction contained 7 bases not matched to a gene. DNA for the CDR3: TGCAGTGCCGAGGGGGGGACAGGGGGCACAGATACGCAGTATTTT. It codes for CSAEGGTGGTDTQYF.